The 29 T cell receptor beta chains below come from one sample, sequenced in a study of identical twins. TCRdb re-called the 5' RACE reads through MiXCR, storing one row per CDR3 protein. The top ten clones hold 2.5% to 3.5% of a sample with 270,000 or so distinct CDR3 sequences, 6.5% to 9.5% of them seen once. The same specimen was also included in a second study, on yellow fever vaccine responses in identical twins.

The sample taken for sequencing was CD8+ T cells sorted from blood. The origin of the receptors is a young woman in good health.

At least ten counts were recorded for this clonotype. The chain is built from TRBV29-1 and TRBJ2-7; D possibly corresponds to TRBD2 (6 bases). Germline V gives CDR1 SQVTM, CDR2 ANQGSEA. The CDR3 runs 11 residues. The V end was cut by 6 bases, the J end by 4 bases, with 10 bases between. This CDR3 reads CSVGTVYEQYF. DNA of the CDR3: TGCAGCGTAGGGACTGTATACGAGCAGTACTTC.

This clonotype was detected only a few times. The rearrangement joins TRBV20-1 to TRBJ2-7; weak D call: TRBD2 (5 bases). Trimming pared 8 bases from V and 0 bases from J, leaving 14 bases between. The CDR3 loop spans 13 amino acids. CDR1 and CDR2 (germline): DFQATT, SNEGSKA (reference sequence). The CDR3 bases are TGCAGTAAAAAGCGGACCAGCTCCTACGAGCAGTACTTC. This codes for CSKKRTSSYEQYF.

This clonotype came up many times. This chain links TRBV7-9 with TRBJ2-2; the match to TRBD1 covers 9 bases. The CDR3 extends over 16 amino acids. Germline-derived CDR1 and CDR2 are SEHNR and FQNEAQ (reference sequence). J gave up 3 bases and V 5 bases, and 7 bases lay outside the gene matches. The CDR3 DNA reads TGTGCCAGCAGCGGCGGGACAGGGCTCCACACCGGGGAGCTGTTTTTT. Protein product: CASSGGTGLHTGELFF.

V and J are TRBV7-9 and TRBJ2-1; 13 nucleotides align to TRBD2. The V and J ends lost 4 bases and 9 bases, in that order; junction bases with no gene match: 12. The CDR3 length is 17 residues. Per the germline V gene, CDR1 is SEHNR and CDR2 is FQNEAQ (reference sequence). The CDR3 coding sequence is TGTGCCAGCAGCTCGACGCTACGGACTAGCGGGAGCCGTGAGCAGTTCTTC. This encodes CASSSTLRTSGSREQFF.

The chain employs TRBV9 and TRBJ1-2, with 11 bases aligning to TRBD1. CDR3 size: 12 residues. V lost 3 bases and J lost 12; bases outside the gene matches: 4. CDR1 SGDLS and CDR2 YYNGEE come from the germline V gene. CDR3 DNA sequence: TGTGCCAGCAGCGGGACAGGGGGCACTGACACCTTC. It encodes CASSGTGGTDTF.

This clonotype was counted many times. The V call is TRBV11-1, the J call TRBJ2-2, with D hard to call. The germline V gene has CDR1 SGHAT and CDR2 FQDESV (reference sequence). Trimming left V 0 bases short and J 3 bases short, with 5 bases between. The CDR3 has 14 residues. The CDR3 DNA reads as TGTGCCAGCAGCTTAGCACCGTACACCGGGGAGCTGTTTTTT. Translating gives CASSLAPYTGELFF.

The chain uses TRBV6-4 and TRBJ2-3; D is ambiguous. Germline CDR1 reads MRHNA; CDR2 reads SNTAGT. V lost 3 bases to trimming and J lost 2 bases, with 12 bases between them. This CDR3 is 15 amino acids long. The CDR3 reads CASSEGQQNTDTQYF. CDR3 in DNA: TGTGCCAGCAGTGAGGGCCAGCAGAACACAGATACGCAGTATTTT.

This clonotype was recorded at least ten times. This sequence joins TRBV21-1 and TRBJ2-5; the table calls TRBD1, which could not be checked here. TRBV21-1 counts as a pseudogene. This CDR3 comprises 16 residues. The CDR3 DNA follows: TGTGCCAGAAGAGAAGGGGGTCGGGCGGCTCAAGAGACCCAGTACTTC. It is translated as CARREGGRAAQETQYF.

This clonotype was seen many times. The chain recombines TRBV7-9 with TRBJ2-3; 11 positions match TRBD2. There are 16 residues in the CDR3. Germline CDR1 SEHNR, CDR2 FQNEAQ (reference sequence). J gave up 4 bases and V 5 bases, and 8 bases lay outside the gene matches. The CDR3 DNA is TGTGCCAGCAGCCTCCTAGCGGGAGGAACGTCAGATACGCAGTATTTT. It translates to CASSLLAGGTSDTQYF.

This clonotype showed up just a few times. V usage is TRBV27 and J usage is TRBJ2-3; tentatively, D is TRBD2 (5 bases). The V and J ends lost 0 bases and 4 bases respectively, with 11 bases between them. The CDR3 contains 15 residues. Germline CDR1 is MNHEY and CDR2 is SMNVEV (reference sequence). The CDR3 sequence: CASSLSIYGADTQYF. The CDR3 bases are TGTGCCAGCAGTTTATCGATTTACGGGGCAGATACGCAGTATTTT.

A few counts support this clonotype. This rearrangement joins TRBV21-1 to TRBJ2-3; the table calls TRBD1, which could not be checked here. TRBV21-1 is flagged as a pseudogene. This CDR3 has 17 residues. CDR3 in amino acids: CASSKKPDPVGTDTQYF. In DNA form, the CDR3 reads TGTGCCAGCAGCAAAAAGCCGGACCCGGTGGGCACAGATACGCAGTATTTT.

This clonotype was counted at least ten times. The genes are TRBV10-3 and TRBJ2-1, with TRBD1 matching 9 bases. This CDR3 comprises 15 residues. V lost 6 bases and J lost 6; bases outside the gene matches: 9. CDR1 and CDR2 from the germline V gene are ENHRY and SYGVKD. The CDR3: CAIRLTGGLSNEQFF. In DNA, the CDR3 is TGTGCCATCAGGCTGACAGGGGGACTAAGCAATGAGCAGTTCTTC.

This clonotype has at least ten counts. V usage is TRBV13 and J usage is TRBJ2-2; a possible D gene is TRBD2 (5 bases). V was trimmed by 1 base and J by 3 bases, leaving 15 bases between them. CDR3 length: 17 amino acids. Germline CDR1 is PRHDT and CDR2 is FYEKMQ (reference sequence). In DNA, the CDR3 is TGTGCCAGCAGCTTAGCTCCCTCGGGAAGATACACCGGGGAGCTGTTTTTT. This gives the protein CASSLAPSGRYTGELFF. Filled out from reference TRBV13 and TRBJ2-2, the complete variable domain reads AAGVIQSPRHLIKEKRETATLKCYPIPRHDTVYWYQQGPGQDPQFLISFYEKMQSDKGSIPDRFSAQQFSDYHSELNMSSLELGDSALYFCASSLAPSGRYTGELFFGEGSRLTVL.

This clonotype was seen at least ten times. This chain uses TRBV7-8 with TRBJ2-5; D unclear. V was pared by 5 bases and J by 3 bases, with 10 bases between. CDR3 length: 13 amino acids. The germline CDR1 and CDR2 sequences are SGHVS and FQNEAQ. The CDR3 loop is CASSPEGEETQYF. In DNA, the CDR3 is TGTGCCAGCAGCCCGGAAGGAGAAGAGACCCAGTACTTC.

This chain connects TRBV10-3 to TRBJ1-2; TRBD1 aligns across 9 bases. Per the germline V gene, CDR1 is ENHRY and CDR2 is SYGVKD. CDR3 size: 14 residues. Trimming removed 3 bases from V and 7 bases from J; junction bases left unmatched: 6. CDR3 nucleotide sequence: TGTGCCATCAGTGATCTGGGGGACAGGGCTGGCTACACCTTC. This gives the protein CAISDLGDRAGYTF.

This clonotype was detected a few times. V gene TRBV3-1 combines with J gene TRBJ1-2; D gene uncertain. The germline V and J ends were trimmed by 4 bases and 3 bases, with 15 bases remaining between them. The germline V gene has CDR1 LGHDT and CDR2 YNNKEL (reference sequence). The CDR3 is 15 residues long. Here the CDR3 reads CASSPNSGSHYGYTF. As DNA, the CDR3 is TGTGCCAGCAGCCCCAATTCGGGGAGTCACTATGGCTACACCTTC.

This clonotype was seen a few times. This CDR3 reads CAISEDFNEQFF. The CDR3 DNA is TGTGCCATCAGTGAGGATTTCAATGAGCAGTTCTTC. The chain links TRBV10-3 to TRBJ2-1; D is ambiguous. Trimming cost V 2 bases and J 6 bases, with 5 bases left between them. Germline CDR1 is ENHRY and CDR2 is SYGVKD. This CDR3 region has 12 residues.

This clonotype came up a few times. This chain uses TRBV27 with TRBJ2-1; TRBD2 matches at 10 bases. Germline CDR1 is MNHEY and CDR2 is SMNVEV (reference sequence). CDR3 size: 15 residues. V was clipped by 6 bases and J by 2 bases; unmatched bases: 4. CDR3 nucleotide sequence: TGTGCCAGCAGCCCTCTAGCGGGGGCCTACAATGAGCAGTTCTTC. This sequence encodes CASSPLAGAYNEQFF.

The chain has TRBV5-6 and TRBJ2-2, with D perhaps being TRBD1 or TRBD2 (5 bases each). This CDR3 spans 14 amino acids. V lost 4 bases, J lost 1 base, and 8 bases lay in between. Germline assignment: CDR1 SGHDT and CDR2 YYEEEE. The CDR3: CASSMGRNTGELFF. The CDR3 DNA follows: TGTGCCAGCAGCATGGGACGGAACACCGGGGAGCTGTTTTTT.

This clonotype was seen only a few times. The J gene is TRBJ2-7, the V gene TRBV5-1; perhaps TRBD2 as D (6 bases). V was trimmed by 6 bases and J by 1 base, leaving 11 bases between them. The CDR3 spans 13 residues. CDR1 is SGHRS, CDR2 YFSETQ, per germline. The CDR3 DNA reads as TGCGCCAGCATGGGGCTAGCGTCCTACGAGCAGTACTTC. It specifies CASMGLASYEQYF.

This clonotype has only a few counts. The chain joins TRBV2 to TRBJ2-2, with 7 bases identical to TRBD1. This CDR3 has 17 residues. Germline loops: CDR1 SNHLY, CDR2 FYNNEI. Trimming removed 5 bases from V and 2 bases from J; junction bases left unmatched: 11. CDR3 DNA: TGTGCCAGCAGTCAAATGGCCGGGACAGATAACACCGGGGAGCTGTTTTTT. Protein product: CASSQMAGTDNTGELFF.

This clonotype turned up a few times. The chain employs TRBV20-1 and TRBJ2-1; 9 bases align to TRBD2. With V trimmed by 5 bases and J by 0 bases, 17 bases remained unmatched. CDR3 length: 19 amino acids. The germline gives CDR1 DFQATT, CDR2 SNEGSKA (reference sequence). CDR3 bases: TGCAGTGCTCATCCCCGGACTAGCGTATTTATAAGCTCCTACAATGAGCAGTTCTTC. Protein: CSAHPRTSVFISSYNEQFF.

This clonotype was detected ten times or more. The rearrangement links TRBV11-2 to TRBJ2-7; 9 nucleotides match TRBD2. Germline CDR1 reads SGHAT; CDR2 reads FQNNGV. The ends lost 1 base at V and 3 bases at J; junction bases unmatched: 1. The CDR3 loop spans 14 amino acids. CDR3 amino acids: CASSLGLADYEQYF. DNA of the CDR3: TGTGCCAGCAGCTTAGGACTAGCGGACTACGAGCAGTACTTC.

This rearrangement joins TRBV5-6 to TRBJ2-1; TRBD2 is a possible D gene (6 bases). V shed 3 bases and J shed 4 bases, with 11 bases lying between them. Germline assignment: CDR1 SGHDT and CDR2 YYEEEE. This CDR3 has 14 amino acids. CDR3 amino acids: CASSYLAGYNEQFF. In DNA, the CDR3 is TGTGCCAGCAGCTACCTGGCGGGGTACAATGAGCAGTTCTTC. The full variable domain, in which reference TRBV5-6 and TRBJ2-1 provide the parts outside the CDR3, is DAGVTQSPTHLIKTRGQQVTLRCSPKSGHDTVSWYQQALGQGPQFIFQYYEEEERQRGNFPDRFSGHQFPNYSSELNVNALLLGDSALYLCASSYLAGYNEQFFGPGTRLTVL.

On this clonotype: A read error is possible here, since a much larger clone lies one base away. The rearrangement uses TRBV6-2 or TRBV6-3 and TRBJ2-1; 8 bases are a match to TRBD2. CDR3 length: 14 residues. V was clipped by 5 bases and J by 4 bases; unmatched bases: 4. CDR1 is MNHEY and CDR2 is SVGEGT in the germline V gene. CDR3 DNA sequence: TGTGCCAGCAGTGTTAGCGGGGAATACAATGAGCAGTTCTTC. Protein sequence: CASSVSGEYNEQFF.

This clonotype appeared many times. This chain links TRBV12-3 or TRBV12-4 with TRBJ2-7; D gene ambiguous. The germline V and J ends were trimmed by 5 bases and 6 bases, with 11 bases remaining between them. The CDR3 runs 12 residues. The CDR3 is CASSLPRREQYF. Written as DNA, the CDR3 is TGTGCCAGCAGTCTCCCTAGGCGCGAGCAGTACTTC.

The gene calls are TRBV7-2 and TRBJ2-1, with 9 bases fitting TRBD2. CDR3 length: 15 amino acids. V dropped 3 bases and J dropped 3; count of bases not matched to a gene: 3. Germline V gene lookup returns CDR1 SGHTA and CDR2 FQGNSA. The CDR3 nucleotides read TGTGCCAGCAGCTTTTTTAGCGGGGGCTACAATGAGCAGTTCTTC. This sequence encodes CASSFFSGGYNEQFF.

The V gene is TRBV27, the J gene TRBJ2-7; D gene ambiguous. Per germline, CDR1 MNHEY and CDR2 SMNVEV (reference sequence). There are 14 residues in the CDR3. The V end was cut by 3 bases, the J end by 3 bases, with 12 bases between. CDR3 sequence: CASSLKVLGYEQYF. The DNA of the CDR3 is TGTGCCAGCAGTTTGAAAGTGCTCGGCTACGAGCAGTACTTC.

This clonotype has ten or more counts. The rearrangement joins TRBV7-9 to TRBJ2-2, with D possibly TRBD1 on 6 matching bases. Germline V gene sequence: CDR1 SEHNR, CDR2 FQNEAQ (reference sequence). V lost 1 base, J lost 7 bases, and 13 bases lay in between. This CDR3 is built from 15 residues. The CDR3 spells CASSLVPGVDGELFF. For the CDR3, the DNA is TGTGCCAGCAGCTTAGTACCAGGGGTCGACGGGGAGCTGTTTTTT.